A single sample is the source of the 5 T cell receptor beta chains below, sequenced in a study of early T cells in non-severe SARS-CoV-2 infection. TCRdb reprocessed the 5' RACE reads with MiXCR, giving one entry per CDR3 protein. The sample lists 75,000 to 90,000 distinct CDR3 sequences, more than 5% occurring once. Sequencing was performed on whole blood. The receptors shown here come from an adult who was a healthcare worker with PCR-confirmed SARS-CoV-2 infection or an uninfected control (not recorded which).

The sample holds many counts of this clonotype. CDR3 nucleotide sequence: TGTGCCAGCAGCCCCCGGCTAGCGGGAACATCCTACGAGCAGTACTTC. It codes for CASSPRLAGTSYEQYF. The chain recombines TRBV3-1 with TRBJ2-7; 9 bases fit TRBD2. J gave up 1 base and V 4 bases, and 8 bases lay outside the gene matches. The CDR3 is made up of 16 amino acids. CDR1 is LGHDT, CDR2 YNNKEL, per germline (reference sequence).

This clonotype was seen only a few times. The junction shows a germline mismatch at one end, possibly a read error. The CDR3 DNA reads TGTGTCATCATCAGGGCCCCAGCTAATGAAAAACTGTTTTTT. It yields the protein CVIIRAPANEKLFF. This chain connects TRBV10-3 to TRBJ1-4, with a tentative D call TRBD1 (5 bases). This CDR3 comprises 14 residues. The V gene's germline CDR1 is ENHRY and CDR2 SYGVKD.

This clonotype was seen ten or more times. The V call is TRBV6-5, the J call TRBJ2-6, with unresolved D. V dropped 2 bases and J dropped 1 base, with 15 bases sitting between them. Germline CDR1 and CDR2: MNHEY and SVGAGI. The CDR3 has 18 residues. The CDR3 coding sequence is TGTGCCAGCAGTTACGGAACCATCGGGTTATCTGGGGCCAACGTCCTGACTTTC. Translation: CASSYGTIGLSGANVLTF.

CDR3 nucleotide sequence: TGCAGTGCTAGATCCCGGGACACTCTCACAGATACGCAGTATTTT. It is translated as CSARSRDTLTDTQYF. The chain recombines TRBV20-1 with TRBJ2-3; D is possibly TRBD1 (6 bases). Germline V gene sequence: CDR1 DFQATT, CDR2 SNEGSKA (reference sequence). CDR3 size: 15 residues. The ends were cut back, 2 bases at V and 2 bases at J, with 14 bases in the middle.

This clonotype came up many times. This chain joins TRBV21-1 and TRBJ2-7; the table's D call, TRBD2, has no DNA check behind it. TRBV21-1 is an annotated pseudogene. This CDR3 spans 14 amino acids. The CDR3 loop reads CASSKEGSRYEQYF. The CDR3 region has the DNA TGTGCCAGCAGCAAAGAGGGCAGTCGCTACGAGCAGTACTTC.